A selection of T cell receptor beta chains follows, all from one sample in a study of OX40 agonist ivuxolimab in advanced cancers. Only in-frame clones appear in the TCRdb table, and some are missing; sequencing was by immunoSEQ multiplex PCR. The repertoire holds about 98,000 clones, roughly 85% seen once, with approximately 0.49% in the top ten. The sequencing used CD4+ or CD8+ T cells sorted from blood, collected in a trial of the OX40 agonist ivuxolimab. These receptors came from an adult with an advanced solid tumor such as melanoma, head and neck, liver or kidney cancer. CDR3s include the opening cysteine and the closing phenylalanine or tryptophan. A D gene is named only where the DNA matches it firmly. Clone size is given for some rows only: seen once, a few or many times, or a class if the clone is expanded.

J gene,clone size,V gene,D gene,CDR3 DNA,CDR3 protein
TRBJ2-7,.,TRBV19,TRBD2,TGTGCCAGTAGTCGGACTAGTGCGGCCTACGAGCAGTACTTC,CASSRTSAAYEQYF
TRBJ1-4,.,TRBV7-9,TRBD1,TGTGCCACCCGACAGGGGGCTGGTGAAAAACTGTTTTTT,CATRQGAGEKLFF
TRBJ1-3,.,TRBV7-3,.,TGTGCCAGCAGCCCCGGCCGGGAGTCTGGAAACACCATATATTTT,CASSPGRESGNTIYF
TRBJ1-1,.,TRBV19,.,TGTGCCAGTAGTATTTCTACAAGGAGAGAAGCTTTCTTT,CASSISTRREAFF
TRBJ1-2,.,TRBV7-2,.,TGTGCCAGCAGCTTAGATTCAGGTCTCTATGGCCACACCTTC,CASSLDSGLYGHTF
TRBJ1-6,.,TRBV5-6,.,TGTGCCAGCAGCTTAGAGGCCAAAGCTTCACCCCTCCACTTT,CASSLEAKASPLHF
TRBJ1-4,few,TRBV6-1,TRBD1,TGTGCCAGCAGTAAAGCCGGGACAGGGCCAAATGAAAAACTGTTTTTT,CASSKAGTGPNEKLFF
TRBJ2-7,.,TRBV6-5,TRBD1,TGTGCCAGCACTAAGACAGGGGGCTACGAGCAGTACTTC,CASTKTGGYEQYF
TRBJ2-5,few,TRBV10-3,.,TGTGCCATCAGGGGGGGAGGAGAGACCCAGTACTTC,CAIRGGGETQYF
TRBJ1-2,.,TRBV6-4,.,TGTGCCAGCAGTTTAGGACGGTACTATGGCTACACCTTC,CASSLGRYYGYTF
TRBJ2-2,.,TRBV19,.,TGTGCCGCCTCAGAAACCAGAAACACCGGGGAGCTGTTTTTT,CAASETRNTGELFF
TRBJ2-5,.,TRBV28,TRBD1,TGTGCCAGCAGTTCACAGGGGGACGTAAGTGGGGAGACCCAGTACTTC,CASSSQGDVSGETQYF
TRBJ2-3,.,TRBV7-8,.,TGTGCCAGCACACCGTACAGGGTGGGGGGCACAGATACGCAGTATTTT,CASTPYRVGGTDTQYF
TRBJ1-5,.,TRBV4-3,.,TGCGCCAGCAGCCTGCAGTTTAGCAATCAGCCCCAGCATTTT,CASSLQFSNQPQHF